This T cell receptor beta chain was captured in a study of cytomegalovirus exposure and HLA in healthy donors. As for the study in general: The Caucasian-associated ancestry cluster contained about 80% of the 398 genotyped donors.

Study-wide results and caveats: Sequencing depth roughly uniform across donors was assumed in presence/absence analyses. Most TCR sequences were rare, but some public TCRs occurred in many donors. Segments of the TCR beta V type were, in most cases, productive about 90% or about 30% of the time in an earlier analysis.

Primers for the PCR totalled 60 Vbeta and 13 Jbeta. Measured with immunoSEQ multiplex PCR; TCRdb has only the in-frame clones, and not every one. Its listing shows about 120,000 clones. Regarding this clone: Its specificity is unknown.

The source material was PBMCs. This clonotype originated in a woman between 40 and 50 years old in good health and CMV-seropositive.

CDR3 sequence: CASSLGLGFGRNTEAFF. For the CDR3, the DNA is TGTGCCAGCAGTTTAGGTTTGGGGTTCGGGAGGAACACTGAAGCTTTCTTT. The gene calls are TRBV28 and TRBJ1-1, with D uncertain. Germline CDR1 is MDHEN and CDR2 is SYDVKM. Trimming pared 2 bases from V and 1 base from J, leaving 17 bases between. The CDR3 is made up of 17 amino acids.